This is a list of T cell receptor beta chains from one sample in a study of control samples from healthy donors and cancer patients. TCRdb's copy holds only in-frame clones and misses some; the assay was immunoSEQ multiplex PCR. Altogether 160,000 or so clones are present, more than 85% being singletons, with the ten largest covering roughly 0.7%. Source material: blood. These receptors originate from a woman in her 30s in good health. Each CDR3 is given with its conserved first and last residue. D genes are given only for firm matches. Clone size appears in some rows only: once, few, many, or a class for an expanded clone.

D: NA
size: NA
V: TRBV5-4
J: TRBJ2-7
DNA: TGTGCCAGCAGCTCGACAGGCCACGAGCAGTACTTC
CDR3: CASSSTGHEQYF

D: TRBD1
size: NA
V: TRBV10-3
J: TRBJ1-1
DNA: TGTGCCATCAGGCGACAGGGGAACACTGAAGCTTTCTTT
CDR3: CAIRRQGNTEAFF

D: TRBD2
size: NA
V: TRBV7-2
J: TRBJ2-1
DNA: TGTGCCAGCAGCCAACGGGGACTAGCGGGAGTGGGGTATACTGAGCAGTTCTTC
CDR3: CASSQRGLAGVGYTEQFF

D: TRBD2
size: NA
V: TRBV30
J: TRBJ2-3
DNA: TGTGCCTGGAACCCCACTAGCGGGAGCACAGATACGCAGTATTTT
CDR3: CAWNPTSGSTDTQYF

D: TRBD1
size: NA
V: TRBV2
J: TRBJ2-7
DNA: TGTGCCAGCACTACCGGGACAGGCCGCTACGAGCAGTACTTC
CDR3: CASTTGTGRYEQYF

D: TRBD1
size: NA
V: TRBV18
J: TRBJ2-7
DNA: TGTGCCAGCTCACTGGACAGGGGGCGGAGCGAGCAGTACTTC
CDR3: CASSLDRGRSEQYF

D: NA
size: once
V: TRBV4-2
J: TRBJ2-7
DNA: TGTGCCAGCAGCCAAGAGGCCCGGGGGCCCTACGAGCAGTACTTC
CDR3: CASSQEARGPYEQYF

D: TRBD1
size: NA
V: TRBV19
J: TRBJ1-4
DNA: TGTGCCAGCCGACAGGGTCTGTCAACTAATGAAAAACTGTTTTTT
CDR3: CASRQGLSTNEKLFF

D: TRBD1
size: NA
V: TRBV13
J: TRBJ2-2
DNA: TGTGCCAGCAGCCCAGCCGGGACAGGGGGCCTCCCCGGGGAGCTGTTTTTT
CDR3: CASSPAGTGGLPGELFF

D: TRBD2
size: NA
V: TRBV5-1
J: TRBJ2-7
DNA: TGCGCCAGCAGCTCGGAGGGACTAGCGGGAGGTTACGAGCAGTACTTC
CDR3: CASSSEGLAGGYEQYF

D: NA
size: NA
V: TRBV28
J: TRBJ1-1
DNA: TGTGCCAGCAGTCTTACAGGTATGAACACTGAAGCTTTCTTT
CDR3: CASSLTGMNTEAFF

D: NA
size: NA
V: TRBV9
J: TRBJ2-3
DNA: TGTGCCAGCAGCGTAGGGAGGAGCACAGATACGCAGTATTTT
CDR3: CASSVGRSTDTQYF

D: TRBD2
size: NA
V: TRBV5-1
J: TRBJ2-2
DNA: TGCGCCAGCAGAACAAAAAGAGCGGGATACACCGGGGAGCTGTTTTTT
CDR3: CASRTKRAGYTGELFF

D: NA
size: NA
V: TRBV5-1
J: TRBJ1-2
DNA: TGCGCCAGCAGCCCCTTGAGGATAGGGAGCTATGGCTACACCTTC
CDR3: CASSPLRIGSYGYTF

D: NA
size: NA
V: TRBV19
J: TRBJ2-6
DNA: TGTGCCAGTAGTATATCGACGGTTAGCTCTGGGGCCAACGTCCTGACTTTC
CDR3: CASSISTVSSGANVLTF

D: NA
size: once
V: TRBV3-1/TRBV3-2
J: TRBJ2-1
DNA: TGTGCCAGCAGTCTAGCGCGCCGCTCCTACAATGAGCAGTTCTTC
CDR3: CASSLARRSYNEQFF

D: NA
size: NA
V: TRBV13
J: TRBJ1-1
DNA: TGTGCCAGCAGCAACTGGGGGAACACTGAAGCTTTCTTT
CDR3: CASSNWGNTEAFF

D: NA
size: NA
V: TRBV2
J: TRBJ2-2
DNA: TGTGCCAGCAGCGGGGAGTGGAGCACCGGGGAGCTGTTTTTT
CDR3: CASSGEWSTGELFF

D: NA
size: NA
V: TRBV24-1
J: TRBJ2-7
DNA: TGTGCCACCAGTGATTATACAGGGCATTACCCCTTAAACTCCTACGAGCAGTACTTC
CDR3: CATSDYTGHYPLNSYEQYF

D: NA
size: NA
V: TRBV7-9
J: TRBJ2-2
DNA: TGTGCCAGCAGCCCGCCCCGGGGAGACGGCACCGGGGAGCTGTTTTTT
CDR3: CASSPPRGDGTGELFF

D: TRBD1
size: NA
V: TRBV24-1
J: TRBJ2-2
DNA: TGTGCCACCAGTGATTTAGGGACAGGGTTAAGCGGGGAGCTGTTTTTT
CDR3: CATSDLGTGLSGELFF

D: TRBD2
size: NA
V: TRBV27
J: TRBJ2-2
DNA: TGTGCCAGCAGTTTATCGTTTTTACCTAGCGGGAGGGCGGGGGAGCTGTTTTTT
CDR3: CASSLSFLPSGRAGELFF

D: NA
size: NA
V: TRBV9
J: TRBJ2-3
DNA: TGTGCCAGCAGCGCCGGTTGGGATACGCAGTATTTT
CDR3: CASSAGWDTQYF

D: TRBD2
size: once
V: TRBV28
J: TRBJ2-5
DNA: TGTGCCAGCAGTTTACTAGCGGGAGGGCCGGGGGGGACCCAGTACTTC
CDR3: CASSLLAGGPGGTQYF

D: NA
size: NA
V: TRBV19
J: TRBJ1-1
DNA: TGTGCCAGTAGCAGCGGTTTAGGGGGTGAAGCTTTCTTT
CDR3: CASSSGLGGEAFF

D: TRBD2
size: NA
V: TRBV7-3
J: TRBJ2-3
DNA: TGTGCCAGCAGCTTAAACGGGAGGACAGATACGCAGTATTTT
CDR3: CASSLNGRTDTQYF

D: NA
size: NA
V: TRBV25-1
J: TRBJ2-7
DNA: TGTGCCAGCAGTGCCTTCCGGGACAACTCCTACGAGCAGTACTTC
CDR3: CASSAFRDNSYEQYF

D: NA
size: NA
V: TRBV7-9
J: TRBJ2-7
DNA: TGTGCCAGCAGCTTAGGGACAACGGGGGAGCAGTACTTC
CDR3: CASSLGTTGEQYF

D: NA
size: NA
V: TRBV28
J: TRBJ1-5
DNA: TGTGCCAGCAGTTTATTCCGGGAGAGCAATCAGCCCCAGCATTTT
CDR3: CASSLFRESNQPQHF

D: NA
size: NA
V: TRBV28
J: TRBJ1-2
DNA: TGTGCCAGCAGTTCACCAAGCGGCGGCTACACCTTC
CDR3: CASSSPSGGYTF

D: TRBD1
size: NA
V: TRBV19
J: TRBJ1-1
DNA: TGTGCCAGTAGTAGGGGACAGGGGAAGAAGAACACTGAAGCTTTCTTT
CDR3: CASSRGQGKKNTEAFF

D: TRBD1
size: few
V: TRBV15
J: TRBJ1-3
DNA: TGTGCCACCAGCAGGAACAGGGGATCTGGAAACACCATATATTTT
CDR3: CATSRNRGSGNTIYF

D: NA
size: NA
V: TRBV27
J: TRBJ2-5
DNA: TGTGCCAGCAGTCGGTACAGGGAGCAAGAGACCCAGTACTTC
CDR3: CASSRYREQETQYF

D: NA
size: NA
V: TRBV7-9
J: TRBJ1-2
DNA: TGTGCCAGCAGAGAGCAGGGCGAGAACTATGGCTACACCTTC
CDR3: CASREQGENYGYTF

D: TRBD1
size: NA
V: TRBV6-5
J: TRBJ2-7
DNA: TGTGCCAGCAGTTATGGTACAGGGGGCGAGCAGTACTTC
CDR3: CASSYGTGGEQYF

D: NA
size: NA
V: TRBV19
J: TRBJ2-2
DNA: TGTGCCAGTACTCCTACCCCGAACACCGGGGAGCTGTTTTTT
CDR3: CASTPTPNTGELFF

D: NA
size: NA
V: TRBV4-3
J: TRBJ2-1
DNA: TGCGCCAGCAGCCAAGTAACAGGGATGTACAATGAGCAGTTCTTC
CDR3: CASSQVTGMYNEQFF

D: TRBD1
size: NA
V: TRBV7-9
J: TRBJ1-1
DNA: TGTGCCAGCAGCGCCCGGGACAGGGGGCTTGAAGCTTTCTTT
CDR3: CASSARDRGLEAFF

D: NA
size: once
V: TRBV5-4
J: TRBJ2-7
DNA: TGTGCCAGCAGCCTCATGACAGACTACGAGCAGTACTTC
CDR3: CASSLMTDYEQYF

D: NA
size: NA
V: TRBV3-1/TRBV3-2
J: TRBJ2-3
DNA: TGTGCCAGCAGCAGGACTTATAGCACAGATACGCAGTATTTT
CDR3: CASSRTYSTDTQYF

D: TRBD2
size: NA
V: TRBV5-5
J: TRBJ2-1
DNA: TGTGCCAGCAGCTTGGCGGGACTAGCGGGAGGAGAGGGTGAGCAGTTCTTC
CDR3: CASSLAGLAGGEGEQFF

D: NA
size: NA
V: TRBV30
J: TRBJ2-3
DNA: TGTGCCTGGAACCCCGGGACGCTTAGCACAGATACGCAGTATTTT
CDR3: CAWNPGTLSTDTQYF

D: NA
size: NA
V: TRBV5-4
J: TRBJ1-6
DNA: TGTGCCAGCAGCGCCTCGATGAGCTCCTATAATTCACCCCTCCACTTT
CDR3: CASSASMSSYNSPLHF

D: NA
size: NA
V: TRBV6-4
J: TRBJ2-2
DNA: TGTGCCAGCAGTGGGGGGGACACCGGGGAGCTGTTTTTT
CDR3: CASSGGDTGELFF

D: TRBD1
size: NA
V: TRBV9
J: TRBJ2-7
DNA: TGTGCCAGCAGCGTAGGGGACAGCTGGCCTTTGGAGCAGTACTTC
CDR3: CASSVGDSWPLEQYF

D: NA
size: NA
V: TRBV29-1
J: TRBJ1-1
DNA: TGCAGCGTTATCAGGGTGGTTTCGACTGAAGCTTTCTTT
CDR3: CSVIRVVSTEAFF

D: NA
size: NA
V: TRBV4-1
J: TRBJ1-2
DNA: TGCGCCAGCAGCCAAGAGCAGGGTGGACACCACCCCTATGGCTACACCTTC
CDR3: CASSQEQGGHHPYGYTF

D: NA
size: NA
V: TRBV12-3/TRBV12-4
J: TRBJ2-7
DNA: TGTGCCAGCAGTTTTACATCTCTGCGCGAGCAGTACTTC
CDR3: CASSFTSLREQYF

D: NA
size: once
V: TRBV6-4
J: TRBJ2-1
DNA: TGTGCCAGCAGTGTAGGGGGAACTTCCAATGAGCAGTTCTTC
CDR3: CASSVGGTSNEQFF

D: NA
size: NA
V: TRBV7-2
J: TRBJ2-1
DNA: TGTGCCAGCAGCTTCGGGACTCAGTACAATGAGCAGTTCTTC
CDR3: CASSFGTQYNEQFF

D: NA
size: once
V: TRBV6-5
J: TRBJ2-5
DNA: TGTGCCAGCAGGTCCCGGACAGGGAGGGGGGAGACCCAGTACTTC
CDR3: CASRSRTGRGETQYF

D: NA
size: NA
V: TRBV5-1
J: TRBJ2-7
DNA: TGCGCCAGCAGCTTGAGGGGGGGCCAAACCTACGAGCAGTACTTC
CDR3: CASSLRGGQTYEQYF

D: NA
size: NA
V: TRBV13
J: TRBJ1-1
DNA: TGTGCCAGCAGGGGGAGGGCGATTGAAGCTTTCTTT
CDR3: CASRGRAIEAFF

D: NA
size: NA
V: TRBV7-4
J: TRBJ1-4
DNA: TGTGCCAGCTTTACAATAACTAATGAAAAACTGTTTTTT
CDR3: CASFTITNEKLFF